The 30 T cell receptor beta chains below all came from one sample that was sequenced in a study of OX40 agonist ivuxolimab in advanced cancers. The protocol was immunoSEQ multiplex PCR, while the TCRdb copy is restricted to in-frame clones and leaves out a portion. There are approximately 98,000 clones in the sample; roughly 90% occur only once, and over 0.6% lies in the top ten. The sample was CD4+ or CD8+ T cells sorted from blood, taken in a trial of the OX40 agonist ivuxolimab. The receptors here all came from an adult with an advanced solid tumor such as melanoma, head and neck, liver or kidney cancer.

This chain joins TRBV5-4 and TRBJ2-7; 15 bases are a match to TRBD2. The CDR3 consists of 16 residues. Unmatched junction bases numbered 10, after V lost 5 bases and J lost 7 bases. The V gene's germline CDR1 is SGHNT and CDR2 YYREEE (reference sequence). The CDR3 here is CASSSGLAGGPLEQYF. For the CDR3, the DNA is TGTGCCAGCAGTTCCGGACTAGCGGGAGGGCCGTTAGAGCAGTACTTC.

The rearrangement links TRBV30 to TRBJ2-1; possibly TRBD2 for D (5 bases). Trimming took off 5 bases at V and 5 bases at J, with 13 bases between the two ends. This CDR3 spans 13 amino acids. Germline V gene sequence: CDR1 GTSNPN, CDR2 SVGIG (reference sequence). Written as DNA, the CDR3 is TGTGCCTGGGGTGCCGGGGAAAACAATGAGCAGTTCTTC. This encodes CAWGAGENNEQFF.

The rearrangement uses TRBV11-2 and TRBJ2-7, with 10 bases matching TRBD1. Trimming took 5 bases from V and 1 from J; bases not matched to a gene: 5. In germline, CDR1 is SGHAT, CDR2 FQNNGV. The CDR3 spans 15 residues. CDR3 in amino acids: CASSNRQGASYEQYF. The CDR3 nucleotides read TGTGCCAGCAGCAACAGACAGGGGGCATCCTACGAGCAGTACTTC.

The V gene is TRBV5-1, the J gene TRBJ2-5; 9 nucleotides agree with TRBD1. Germline assignment: CDR1 SGHRS and CDR2 YFSETQ. The V gene end was trimmed by 4 bases and the J gene end by 5 bases; junction bases not matched to a gene: 6. This CDR3 spans 14 amino acids. The CDR3 sequence is CASSRTGDWETQYF. The CDR3 coding sequence is TGCGCCAGCAGCAGGACAGGGGATTGGGAGACCCAGTACTTC. Combining the CDR3 with reference TRBV5-1 and TRBJ2-5 gives the whole variable domain KAGVTQTPRYLIKTRGQQVTLSCSPISGHRSVSWYQQTPGQGLQFLFEYFSETQRNKGNFPGRFSGRQFSNSRSEMNVSTLELGDSALYLCASSRTGDWETQYFGPGTRLLVL.

This chain uses TRBV19 with TRBJ2-7, with TRBD1 identical over 8 bases. Germline values: CDR1 LNHDA, CDR2 SQIVND (reference sequence). Trimming took 5 bases from V and 1 from J; bases not matched to a gene: 10. CDR3 size: 16 residues. This chain's CDR3 is CASSPQGAGFSYEQYF. CDR3 DNA sequence: TGTGCCAGTAGTCCCCAGGGGGCGGGATTTTCCTACGAGCAGTACTTC.

The chain is built from TRBV6-1 and TRBJ1-6, with no clear D. The CDR3 is 15 residues long. V was pared by 6 bases and J by 0 bases, with 9 bases between. Germline loops: CDR1 MNHNS, CDR2 SASEGT. This CDR3 reads CASRFLSSYNSPLHF. The CDR3 DNA follows: TGTGCCAGCAGGTTCCTAAGCTCCTATAATTCACCCCTCCACTTT.

The chain has TRBV5-1 and TRBJ2-7; D is unclear. Trimming took 5 bases from V and 3 from J, leaving 15 bases between them. Germline V gene lookup returns CDR1 SGHRS and CDR2 YFSETQ. The CDR3 totals 14 residues. The CDR3 nucleotides are TGCGCCAGCAGTACTACCCGACCCCGCTACGAGCAGTACTTC. Residues: CASSTTRPRYEQYF.

The rearrangement uses TRBV10-3 and TRBJ2-5; D gene ambiguous. This CDR3 region has 13 residues. The V end lost 6 bases, the J end lost 2 bases, and 10 bases lay between the germline ends. Germline values: CDR1 ENHRY, CDR2 SYGVKD. The CDR3, as DNA: TGTGCCATCAGCCCGGGCCCTCAAGAGACCCAGTACTTC. Amino acids: CAISPGPQETQYF.

The chain carries TRBV6-5 and TRBJ1-5; D not resolved. The CDR3 is 14 amino acids. The germline V gene encodes CDR1 MNHEY and CDR2 SVGAGI. Trimming pared 4 bases from V and 0 bases from J, leaving 7 bases between. Here the CDR3 DNA reads TGTGCCAGCAGTTTAAAGGTTAGCAATCAGCCCCAGCATTTT. It yields the protein CASSLKVSNQPQHF.

The chain has TRBV11-2 and TRBJ2-5; tentatively, D is TRBD2 (6 bases). CDR3 length: 14 residues. Germline loops: CDR1 SGHAT, CDR2 FQNNGV. Deletions cut 2 bases from V and 2 bases from J, with 9 bases between. The CDR3: CASSLSGGQETQYF. The CDR3 DNA reads TGTGCCAGCAGCTTATCTGGGGGGCAAGAGACCCAGTACTTC.

The chain couples TRBV30 to TRBJ1-5; 9 nucleotides agree with TRBD1. Germline lookup yields CDR1 GTSNPN and CDR2 SVGIG (reference sequence). The CDR3 extends over 14 amino acids. Losses at the gene ends were 2 bases for V and 4 bases for J; bases not matched to a gene: 3. The CDR3: CAWSFDRGNQPQHF. For the CDR3, the DNA is TGTGCCTGGAGTTTTGACAGGGGGAATCAGCCCCAGCATTTT.

J is TRBJ2-5 and V is TRBV6-1; the match to TRBD1 covers 11 bases. CDR3 size: 15 residues. Germline trimming cut 6 bases from V and 5 bases from J; bases unmatched to any gene: 8. Germline CDR1 MNHNS, CDR2 SASEGT. The CDR3 spells CASSTTGTGGETQYF. In DNA, the CDR3 is TGTGCCAGCAGCACTACCGGGACAGGGGGGGAGACCCAGTACTTC.

The rearrangement uses TRBV7-6 and TRBJ2-5; 7 bases agree with TRBD1. This CDR3 spans 15 amino acids. V trimming: 5 bases; J trimming: 3 bases; junction bases outside the gene matches: 9. In germline, CDR1 is SGHVS, CDR2 FNYEAQ. CDR3 sequence: CASSLNPGTEETQYF. The CDR3 nucleotides read TGTGCCAGCAGCCTAAATCCCGGGACAGAAGAGACCCAGTACTTC.

This chain uses TRBV5-4 with TRBJ1-1; no reliable D call. Germline lookup yields CDR1 SGHNT and CDR2 YYREEE (reference sequence). The V gene lost 0 bases and the J gene lost 3 bases, with 9 bases spanning the gap. The CDR3 loop spans 14 amino acids. CDR3 region: CASSLEALDTEAFF. The CDR3 DNA sequence: TGTGCCAGCAGCTTGGAGGCCTTGGACACTGAAGCTTTCTTT.

This clone has just one count. The J gene is TRBJ1-1, the V gene TRBV5-1; 8 nucleotides line up with TRBD1. Germline values: CDR1 SGHRS, CDR2 YFSETQ. J gave up 12 bases and V 0 bases, and 16 bases lay outside the gene matches. The CDR3 covers 16 residues. In DNA, the CDR3 is TGCGCCAGCAGCTTGGGACAGGGGACCATTTCGTTGATTTCTTTCTTT. Its translation: CASSLGQGTISLISFF.

The genes are TRBV2 and TRBJ2-4; no clear D. The CDR3 loop spans 15 amino acids. Germline lookup yields CDR1 SNHLY and CDR2 FYNNEI. Trimming stripped 3 bases from V and 0 bases from J, with 9 bases between. CDR3 in DNA: TGTGCCAGCAGTGACCCCCGATTAGCCAAAAACATTCAGTACTTC. Amino acid sequence: CASSDPRLAKNIQYF.

CDR3 nucleotide sequence: TGTGCCAGCAGCCCGACAGAAAACAGGGGACAGCCCCAGCATTTT. It encodes CASSPTENRGQPQHF. The gene calls are TRBV6-6 and TRBJ1-5; 7 bases are shared with TRBD1. The V and J ends lost 6 bases and 7 bases, in that order; junction bases with no gene match: 12. Germline CDR1 and CDR2: MNHNY and SVGAGI (reference sequence). The CDR3 loop spans 15 amino acids.

This sequence joins TRBV27 and TRBJ2-3; 8 nucleotides match TRBD2. V was pared by 7 bases and J by 0 bases, with 3 bases of the junction left unmatched. Germline V gene sequence: CDR1 MNHEY, CDR2 SMNVEV (reference sequence). The CDR3 spans 14 residues. As DNA, the CDR3 is TGTGCCAGCAACCTAGCGGGCAGCACAGATACGCAGTATTTT. It encodes CASNLAGSTDTQYF.

This clone was observed once. This chain uses TRBV6-5 with TRBJ2-7, with 11 bases lining up with TRBD2. The germline V gene encodes CDR1 MNHEY and CDR2 SVGAGI. V shed 8 bases, J shed 5 bases, and the junction held 2 bases outside the gene matches. The CDR3 is 12 amino acids. The DNA for the CDR3 is TGTGCCAGCCAGGGACTAGCGGACGAGCAGTACTTC. This encodes CASQGLADEQYF.

The V gene is TRBV18, the J gene TRBJ1-4; the D is unclear. This CDR3 has 12 residues. Looked up from germline, CDR1 is KGHSH and CDR2 is LQKENI. Trimming cost V 2 bases and J 6 bases, with 4 bases left between them. The CDR3 here is CASSPNDEKLFF. For the CDR3, the DNA is TGTGCCAGCTCACCAAACGATGAAAAACTGTTTTTT.

This rearrangement joins TRBV11-2 to TRBJ2-3, with TRBD1 matching 9 bases. CDR1 SGHAT and CDR2 FQNNGV come from the germline V gene. With 5 bases clipped from V and 7 bases from J, the junction kept 13 bases outside the gene matches. The CDR3 has 16 residues. DNA for the CDR3: TGTGCCAGCAGCCAAGGCGGGACAGGGTTTTTGAATACGCAGTATTTT. Protein sequence: CASSQGGTGFLNTQYF.

The J gene is TRBJ1-1, the V gene TRBV5-1; TRBD1 aligns across 7 bases. CDR3 length: 16 amino acids. V shed 4 bases, J shed 0 bases, and the junction held 9 bases outside the gene matches. Germline CDR1 SGHRS, CDR2 YFSETQ. CDR3 amino acids: CASSPGQALLNTEAFF. The CDR3 DNA sequence: TGCGCCAGCAGCCCCGGACAGGCACTCCTGAACACTGAAGCTTTCTTT. Using reference TRBV5-1 and TRBJ1-1 for the parts outside the CDR3, the full variable domain is KAGVTQTPRYLIKTRGQQVTLSCSPISGHRSVSWYQQTPGQGLQFLFEYFSETQRNKGNFPGRFSGRQFSNSRSEMNVSTLELGDSALYLCASSPGQALLNTEAFFGQGTRLTVV.

This clone showed up just a few times. This rearrangement joins TRBV5-5 to TRBJ1-6, with a tentative D call TRBD1 (6 bases). Germline CDR1 is SGHKS and CDR2 is YYEKEE (reference sequence). CDR3 length: 14 amino acids. V gave up 2 bases and J gave up 9 bases, with 12 bases separating them. The CDR3 protein is CASSFGRGGSPLHF. The CDR3 DNA reads as TGTGCCAGCAGCTTTGGCAGGGGAGGTTCACCCCTCCACTTT.

The chain links TRBV6-5 to TRBJ2-5; 9 bases line up with TRBD1. With 5 bases clipped from V and 4 bases from J, the junction kept 5 bases outside the gene matches. The CDR3 has 14 amino acids. From germline, CDR1 is MNHEY and CDR2 SVGAGI. The CDR3 region has the DNA TGTGCCAGCAGTCCGGGACAGGGCCGAGAGACCCAGTACTTC. This encodes CASSPGQGRETQYF.

V is TRBV9 and J is TRBJ1-3; perhaps TRBD1 as D (6 bases). V was clipped by 0 bases and J by 4 bases, with 8 bases between them. The CDR3 is 14 residues long. Per germline, CDR1 SGDLS and CDR2 YYNGEE. The CDR3, as DNA: TGTGCCAGCAGCGTAGGAGGGACAGGAAACACCATATATTTT. This sequence encodes CASSVGGTGNTIYF.

V and J are TRBV7-2 and TRBJ2-7; the D gene is possibly TRBD1 (6 bases). The CDR3 sequence is 14 residues long. Deletions cut 0 bases from V and 3 bases from J, with 9 bases between. CDR1 and CDR2 from the germline V gene are SGHTA and FQGNSA. The CDR3 bases are TGTGCCAGCAGCTTAGCGCAGGACAGCTACGAGCAGTACTTC. Translation: CASSLAQDSYEQYF.

This clone turned up a few times. The chain joins TRBV2 to TRBJ2-1, with 7 bases fitting TRBD1. The germline CDR1 and CDR2 sequences are SNHLY and FYNNEI. This CDR3 is built from 15 residues. With 4 bases clipped from V and 0 bases from J, the junction kept 3 bases outside the gene matches. The CDR3 sequence is CASSVDRASYNEQFF. The CDR3 DNA sequence: TGTGCCAGCAGTGTAGACAGGGCCTCCTACAATGAGCAGTTCTTC.

This chain uses TRBV11-3 with TRBJ2-2; a weak D match, TRBD1 (5 bases). Germline CDR1 and CDR2: SGHNT and YENEEA. V was trimmed by 4 bases and J by 6 bases, leaving 9 bases between them. The CDR3 length is 13 residues. CDR3 residues: CASSSSRAGELFF. The CDR3 DNA reads as TGTGCCAGCAGCTCGTCCAGGGCCGGGGAGCTGTTTTTT.

In its sample, this clone was seen once. The chain carries TRBV7-9 and TRBJ2-2; TRBD1 is a possible D gene (5 bases). Per the germline V gene, CDR1 is SEHNR and CDR2 is FQNEAQ (reference sequence). V was trimmed by 1 base and J by 4 bases, leaving 16 bases between them. This CDR3 spans 17 amino acids. Here the CDR3 DNA reads TGTGCCAGCAGCTTAGGCGGTAGGGGCCGCAGCACCGGGGAGCTGTTTTTT. Residues: CASSLGGRGRSTGELFF.

This chain links TRBV19 with TRBJ1-4; D call uncertain. CDR1 is LNHDA, CDR2 SQIVND, per germline (reference sequence). The CDR3 is 15 amino acids. V shed 4 bases and J shed 8 bases, with 17 bases lying between them. Written as DNA, the CDR3 is TGTGCCAGTAGTACCCCCGACACGTGGGAGGAAAAACTGTTTTTT. Its translation is CASSTPDTWEEKLFF.